The source of this TCR beta chain is a study of molecular identifiers for immune sequencing clone quantification. This clonotype was observed a few times. Since a much larger clone is just one base distant, this may be a read error. Germline V gene lookup returns CDR1 ENHRY and CDR2 SYGVKD. The CDR3 is 15 amino acids. V lost 2 bases, J lost 2 bases, and 10 bases lay in between. TCRdb reanalysed the PCR reads using MiXCR and keeps one entry per CDR3 protein. The sample shows tens of thousands of distinct CDR3 sequences, 18% of them seen only once. The TCR was taken from a human donor in good health. Some libraries in this study had Jurkat cell RNA spiked in. The sample was naive CD8+ T cells from blood, with Jurkat cell RNA spiked in. Stated subset: FACS-sorted CD8+CD4-CCR7+CD45RA+ naive T cells. This chain joins TRBV10-3 and TRBJ2-1; tentative D call: TRBD2 (6 bases). The CDR3 nucleotides read TGTGCCATCAGTGAGCCGGGACTTCCCTACAATGAGCAGTTCTTC. The encoded protein is CAISEPGLPYNEQFF.